The T cell receptor (beta chain) described here comes from a study of beta chain features in type 1 diabetes. Of the isolated RNA, all was reverse transcribed, and so the sequenced material was expressed TCRB transcripts. Sequencing was performed with immunoSEQ multiplex PCR; in TCRdb, only in-frame clones are kept and a portion is missing. The sample includes 240,000 or so clones, 14% of them seen just once. V was pared by 4 bases and J by 5 bases, with 2 bases of the junction left unmatched. The CDR3 consists of 12 residues. Per germline, CDR1 GTSNPN and CDR2 SVGIG (reference sequence). Remarks on this clone: Its target is unknown.

General study findings and limits: Moderately but significantly shorter TCRB CDR3s were found in Type 1 diabetes patients in all four CD4+ subsets.

The chain carries TRBV30 and TRBJ2-3, with 8 bases fitting TRBD2. The source of this sequence is a man aged 25 to 40 with type 1 diabetes. Sequenced sample: naive CD4+ T cells from blood. The CDR3 nucleotides read TGTGCCTGGACAACTAGCGGAGATACGCAGTATTTT. It specifies CAWTTSGDTQYF.